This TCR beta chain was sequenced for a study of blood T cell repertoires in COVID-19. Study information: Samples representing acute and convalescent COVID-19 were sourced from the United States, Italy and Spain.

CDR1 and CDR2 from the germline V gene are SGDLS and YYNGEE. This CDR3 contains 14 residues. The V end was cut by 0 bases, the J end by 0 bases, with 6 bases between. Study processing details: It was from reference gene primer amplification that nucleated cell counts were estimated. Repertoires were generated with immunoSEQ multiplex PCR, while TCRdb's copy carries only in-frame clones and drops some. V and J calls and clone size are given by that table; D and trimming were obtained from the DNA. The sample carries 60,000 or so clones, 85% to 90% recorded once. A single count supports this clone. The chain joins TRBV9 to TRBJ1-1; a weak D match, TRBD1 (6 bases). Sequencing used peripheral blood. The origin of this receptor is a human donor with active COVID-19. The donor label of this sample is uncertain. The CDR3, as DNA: TGTGCCAGCAGCGTAGAGGGGGTGAACACTGAAGCTTTCTTT. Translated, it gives CASSVEGVNTEAFF.